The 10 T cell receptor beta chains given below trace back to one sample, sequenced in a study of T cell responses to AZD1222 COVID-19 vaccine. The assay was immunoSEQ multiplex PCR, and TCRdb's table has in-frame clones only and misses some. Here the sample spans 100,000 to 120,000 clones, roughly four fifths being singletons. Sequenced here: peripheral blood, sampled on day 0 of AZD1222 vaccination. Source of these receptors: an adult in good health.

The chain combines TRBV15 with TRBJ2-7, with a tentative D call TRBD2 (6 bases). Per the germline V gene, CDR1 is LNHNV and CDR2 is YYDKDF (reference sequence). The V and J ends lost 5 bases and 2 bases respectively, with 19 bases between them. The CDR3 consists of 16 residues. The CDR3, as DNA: TGTGCCACCAGCGTTGGGAGGTCGGGGTTCCCCTACGAGCAGTACTTC. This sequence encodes CATSVGRSGFPYEQYF.

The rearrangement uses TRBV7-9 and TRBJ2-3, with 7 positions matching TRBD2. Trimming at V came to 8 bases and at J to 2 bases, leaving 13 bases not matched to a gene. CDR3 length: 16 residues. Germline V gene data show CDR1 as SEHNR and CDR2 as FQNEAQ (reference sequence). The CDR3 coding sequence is TGTGCCAGCGACGAGAGCGGGGCCTATTCCACAGATACGCAGTATTTT. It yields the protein CASDESGAYSTDTQYF. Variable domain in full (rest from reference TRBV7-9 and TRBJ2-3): DTGVSQNPRHKITKRGQNVTFRCDPISEHNRLYWYRQTLGQGPEFLTYFQNEAQLEKSRLLSDRFSAERPKGSFSTLEIQRTEQGDSAMYLCASDESGAYSTDTQYFGPGTRLTVL.

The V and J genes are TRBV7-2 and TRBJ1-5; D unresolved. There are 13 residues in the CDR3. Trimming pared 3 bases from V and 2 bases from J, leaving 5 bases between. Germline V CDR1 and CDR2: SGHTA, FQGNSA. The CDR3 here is CASSFERNQPQHF. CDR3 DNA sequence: TGTGCCAGCAGCTTTGAGCGCAATCAGCCCCAGCATTTT. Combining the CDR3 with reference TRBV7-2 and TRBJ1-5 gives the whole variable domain GAGVSQSPSNKVTEKGKDVELRCDPISGHTALYWYRQSLGQGLEFLIYFQGNSAPDKSGLPSDRFSAERTGGSVSTLTIQRTQQEDSAVYLCASSFERNQPQHFGDGTRLSIL.

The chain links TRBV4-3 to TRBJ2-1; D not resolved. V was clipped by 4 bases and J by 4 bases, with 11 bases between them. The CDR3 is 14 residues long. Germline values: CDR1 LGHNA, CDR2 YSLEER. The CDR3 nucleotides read TGCGCCAGCAGCCGAGACTCCAATTACAATGAGCAGTTCTTC. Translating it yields CASSRDSNYNEQFF.

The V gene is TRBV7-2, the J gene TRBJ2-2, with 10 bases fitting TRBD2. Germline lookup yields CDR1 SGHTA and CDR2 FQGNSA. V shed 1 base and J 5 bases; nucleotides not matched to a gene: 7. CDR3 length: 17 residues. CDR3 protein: CASSLVSLAGRTGELFF. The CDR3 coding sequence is TGTGCCAGCAGCTTAGTTTCACTAGCGGGACGGACCGGGGAGCTGTTTTTT.

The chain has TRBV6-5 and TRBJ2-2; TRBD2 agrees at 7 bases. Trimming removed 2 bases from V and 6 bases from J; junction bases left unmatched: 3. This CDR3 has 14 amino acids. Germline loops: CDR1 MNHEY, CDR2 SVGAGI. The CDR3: CASSYPGGAGELFF. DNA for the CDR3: TGTGCCAGCAGTTACCCTGGGGGGGCCGGGGAGCTGTTTTTT.

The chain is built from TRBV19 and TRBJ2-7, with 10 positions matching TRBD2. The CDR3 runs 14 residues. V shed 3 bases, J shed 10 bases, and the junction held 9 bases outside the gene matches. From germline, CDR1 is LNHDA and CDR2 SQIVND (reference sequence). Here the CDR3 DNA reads TGTGCCAGTAGTATTAGCGGGGGGCCGGTCGGACAGTACTTC. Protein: CASSISGGPVGQYF.

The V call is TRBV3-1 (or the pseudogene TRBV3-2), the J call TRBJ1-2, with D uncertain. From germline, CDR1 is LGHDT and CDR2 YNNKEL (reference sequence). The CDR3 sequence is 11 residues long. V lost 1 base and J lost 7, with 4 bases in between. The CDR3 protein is CASSQGTGYTF. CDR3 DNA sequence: TGTGCCAGCAGCCAAGGGACTGGCTACACCTTC.

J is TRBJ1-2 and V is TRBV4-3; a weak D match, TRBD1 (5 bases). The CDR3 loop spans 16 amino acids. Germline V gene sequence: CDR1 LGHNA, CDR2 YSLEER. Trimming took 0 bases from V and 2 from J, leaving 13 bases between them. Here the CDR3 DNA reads TGCGCCAGCAGCCAAGATCGGGGCAGATTAAACTATGGCTACACCTTC. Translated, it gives CASSQDRGRLNYGYTF.

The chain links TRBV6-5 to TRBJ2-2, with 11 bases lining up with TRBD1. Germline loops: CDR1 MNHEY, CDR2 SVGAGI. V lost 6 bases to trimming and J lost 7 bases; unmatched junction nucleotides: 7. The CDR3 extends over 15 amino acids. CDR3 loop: CASSRDRGTFGELFF. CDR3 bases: TGTGCCAGCAGCCGGGACAGGGGGACGTTCGGGGAGCTGTTTTTT.